This T cell receptor beta chain stems from a study of tumor-infiltrating lymphocytes in primary liver carcinoma. Co-extraction of RNA and DNA was performed on roughly 20-33 mg of unsorted bulk tissue. Every tumor contributed samples taken at five separate regions. From approximately 550 ng of total RNA, TCR beta-specific cDNA was reverse-transcribed using a constant-region primer. TCR beta libraries came from three nested multiplex PCR rounds using slightly modified ARM-PCR. It was with TRBV1-TRBV30 forward primers and a C-beta reverse primer that the first two PCR rounds were run, at about 9 cycles each. TCRdb processed the multiplex PCR reads anew with MiXCR; each CDR3 protein has one entry. The data hold approximately 110,000 distinct CDR3 sequences, with around 64% observed a single time. Germline lookup yields CDR1 SQVTM and CDR2 ANQGSEA. This CDR3 is built from 14 residues. V gave up 8 bases and J gave up 5 bases, with 19 bases separating them.

The sequenced sample consisted of liver tumor tissue from sampling region 3. Subset denoted: tumor region T3, left-lateral pole. This clonotype originated in a woman aged 60-75 years with primary liver carcinoma and hepatitis B virus infection. This chain links TRBV29-1 with TRBJ2-4; tentative D call: TRBD2 (5 bases). The CDR3 DNA reads as TGCAGCATAGCGAGTTCCCTCTGGGAAAACATTCAGTACTTC. As protein: CSIASSLWENIQYF.